Presented here are 30 T cell receptor beta chains from one specimen sequenced in a study of low-dose radiotherapy and immunotherapy resistance in tumors. Gene-specific TRAV and TRBV primers were used for first-strand cDNA, covering alpha and beta chains. TCR amplification ran roughly 20 PCR cycles using constant-region and V-primer adapter primers. TCRdb fed the reads into MiXCR, producing one record per CDR3 protein. Of some 88,000 distinct CDR3 sequences listed, 9.4% are singletons. The time point was: before trial treatment. Sequenced material: PBMCs, taken before treatment. These receptor sequences come from a male donor with prostate cancer.

This clonotype was detected ten times or more. The chain couples TRBV29-1 to TRBJ2-2; the match to TRBD1 covers 11 bases. V lost 7 bases and J lost 4; bases outside the gene matches: 2. Germline assignment: CDR1 SQVTM and CDR2 ANQGSEA. CDR3 length: 13 amino acids. The CDR3 DNA is TGCAGCGGGGGGACAGGGGGCACCGGGGAGCTGTTTTTT. This translates into CSGGTGGTGELFF.

This clonotype was detected many times. This sequence joins TRBV5-4 and TRBJ2-1; 13 nucleotides align to TRBD2. Trimming at V came to 3 bases and at J to 6 bases, leaving 6 bases not matched to a gene. Germline V gene sequence: CDR1 SGHNT, CDR2 YYREEE (reference sequence). The CDR3 covers 16 residues. The CDR3 loop reads CASSSPGTSGINEQFF. CDR3 coding DNA: TGTGCCAGCAGCTCCCCCGGGACTAGCGGGATCAATGAGCAGTTCTTC.

This clonotype showed up just a few times. The chain employs TRBV24-1 and TRBJ2-6, with D hard to call. The CDR3 is 16 amino acids. V lost 7 bases and J lost 2, with 14 bases in between. Germline CDR1 KGHDR, CDR2 SFDVKD. CDR3 protein: CATSHFGSPGANVLTF. In nucleotides, the CDR3 is TGTGCCACCAGCCATTTCGGGTCGCCTGGGGCCAACGTCCTGACTTTC.

J is TRBJ2-3 and V is TRBV28; 9 bases are shared with TRBD2. Germline CDR1 is MDHEN and CDR2 is SYDVKM. Germline trimming cut 3 bases from V and 1 base from J; bases unmatched to any gene: 2. The CDR3 runs to 15 residues. CDR3 sequence (DNA): TGTGCCAGCAGTTTTCCTAGCGGGGGCACAGATACGCAGTATTTT. Protein: CASSFPSGGTDTQYF.

Many counts were recorded for this clonotype. The chain couples TRBV2 to TRBJ2-7; TRBD1 might be the D (6 bases). This CDR3 spans 11 amino acids. The V gene lost 4 bases and the J gene lost 6 bases, with 7 bases spanning the gap. The germline gives CDR1 SNHLY, CDR2 FYNNEI. The CDR3 here is CASSGTAEQYF. CDR3 DNA: TGTGCCAGCAGTGGGACAGCCGAGCAGTACTTC.

With respect to this clonotype: A much larger clone is a single base away; this may be a read error. The chain has TRBV6-6 and TRBJ2-3; D unresolved. This CDR3 has 15 amino acids. Germline values: CDR1 MNHNY, CDR2 SVGAGI (reference sequence). Trimming removed 2 bases at V and 4 bases at J, with 13 bases between. The CDR3 protein is CASSYLDRSADTQYF. The CDR3 DNA reads as TGTGCCAGCAGTTACCTAGACCGCAGCGCAGATACGCAGTATTTT.

This clonotype was observed at least ten times. This rearrangement joins TRBV4-3 to TRBJ2-7, with 9 bases identical to TRBD1. The CDR3 has 15 amino acids. The junction had 4 bases not matched to a gene; V was cut back by 1 base and J by 3 bases. Germline V gene sequence: CDR1 LGHNA, CDR2 YSLEER. The CDR3 bases are TGCGCCAGCAGCCAAGCTACAGGGGGCTTCTACGAGCAGTACTTC. As protein: CASSQATGGFYEQYF.

This clonotype has ten or more counts. V is TRBV6-5 and J is TRBJ2-2; 11 positions agree with TRBD1. The germline gives CDR1 MNHEY, CDR2 SVGAGI. V gave up 2 bases and J gave up 4 bases; unmatched junction bases: 6. This CDR3 contains 17 residues. The CDR3 DNA follows: TGTGCCAGCAGTTACGGATCCGGGACAGGGGGCACCGGGGAGCTGTTTTTT. It yields the protein CASSYGSGTGGTGELFF.

This clonotype came up many times. The V gene is TRBV4-3, the J gene TRBJ2-2; D might be TRBD2 (6 bases). This CDR3 has 17 residues. The germline CDR1 and CDR2 sequences are LGHNA and YSLEER. Trimming shortened V by 1 base and J by 3 bases, and 15 bases separated the two germline ends. The CDR3 nucleotides are TGCGCCAGCAGCCAAGGGTATGCCGGGAGTCACACCGGGGAGCTGTTTTTT. Encoded protein: CASSQGYAGSHTGELFF.

This clonotype has a count of ten or more. This rearrangement joins TRBV7-2 to TRBJ2-7; TRBD1 matches 8 bases. Germline V CDR1 and CDR2: SGHTA, FQGNSA. V was clipped by 6 bases and J by 4 bases; unmatched bases: 8. The CDR3 is 14 residues long. In DNA form, the CDR3 reads TGTGCCAGCAGTTATGACAGGGGTTCTTACGAGCAGTACTTC. Translation: CASSYDRGSYEQYF.

The J gene is TRBJ1-1, the V gene TRBV28; TRBD1 is a possible D gene (5 bases). V shed 6 bases and J shed 7 bases, with 21 bases lying between them. There are 15 residues in the CDR3. Germline V gives CDR1 MDHEN, CDR2 SYDVKM. The CDR3 here is CASRRSGAGSHEAFF. CDR3 nucleotide sequence: TGTGCCAGCAGACGTAGTGGGGCTGGCTCCCATGAAGCTTTCTTT.

This clonotype came up a few times. The rearrangement links TRBV5-6 to TRBJ2-7; D is perhaps TRBD1 (6 bases). Germline CDR1 reads SGHDT; CDR2 reads YYEEEE. Deletions cut 2 bases from V and 3 bases from J, with 12 bases between. This CDR3 is built from 14 residues. The CDR3 loop is CASSFYDRNYEQYF. Written as DNA, the CDR3 is TGTGCCAGCAGCTTCTATGACAGGAACTACGAGCAGTACTTC.

This clonotype occurred many times. The rearrangement joins TRBV2 to TRBJ1-5; 7 bases align to TRBD1. Germline V gene lookup returns CDR1 SNHLY and CDR2 FYNNEI. The length of the CDR3 is 14 residues. Trimming at V came to 6 bases and at J to 5 bases, leaving 7 bases not matched to a gene. The CDR3 sequence is CASSPGQAYQPQHF. CDR3 DNA: TGTGCCAGCAGCCCCGGACAGGCCTATCAGCCCCAGCATTTT. Variable domain in full (rest from reference TRBV2 and TRBJ1-5): EPEVTQTPSHQVTQMGQEVILRCVPISNHLYFYWYRQILGQKVEFLVSFYNNEISEKSEIFDDQFSVERPDGSNFTLKIRSTKLEDSAMYFCASSPGQAYQPQHFGDGTRLSIL.

This clonotype has ten or more counts. The chain has TRBV28 and TRBJ2-1; 12 bases line up with TRBD2. The ends lost 11 bases at V and 9 bases at J; junction bases unmatched: 8. The CDR3 is 13 residues long. Germline values: CDR1 MDHEN, CDR2 SYDVKM. The CDR3 loop is CAFSSGRAREQFF. Here the CDR3 DNA reads TGTGCCTTCTCTAGCGGGAGGGCTCGTGAGCAGTTCTTC. Combining the CDR3 with reference TRBV28 and TRBJ2-1 gives the whole variable domain DVKVTQSSRYLVKRTGEKVFLECVQDMDHENMFWYRQDPGLGLRLIYFSYDVKMKEKGDIPEGYSVSREKKERFSLILESASTNQTSMYLCAFSSGRAREQFFGPGTRLTVL.

This clonotype showed up many times. This chain joins TRBV24-1 and TRBJ2-6; D not certain. The CDR3 covers 14 residues. Germline V gene sequence: CDR1 KGHDR, CDR2 SFDVKD. Trimming pared 9 bases from V and 0 bases from J, leaving 8 bases between. Written as DNA, the CDR3 is TGTGCCACCGCCAGGAGCTCTGGGGCCAACGTCCTGACTTTC. Amino acid sequence: CATARSSGANVLTF.

This clonotype was seen at least ten times. The V and J genes are TRBV19 and TRBJ1-5; D might be TRBD1 (6 bases). CDR3 length: 14 residues. Per the germline V gene, CDR1 is LNHDA and CDR2 is SQIVND (reference sequence). With 6 bases removed from V and 0 bases from J, the gap between germline ends came to 9 bases. The CDR3: CASSETGSNQPQHF. The CDR3, as DNA: TGTGCCAGTAGCGAGACAGGTAGCAATCAGCCCCAGCATTTT. Supplemented by reference TRBV19 and TRBJ1-5, the full variable domain reads DGGITQSPKYLFRKEGQNVTLSCEQNLNHDAMYWYRQDPGQGLRLIYYSQIVNDFQKGDIAEGYSVSREKKESFPLTVTSAQKNPTAFYLCASSETGSNQPQHFGDGTRLSIL.

This clonotype was seen at least ten times. The chain employs TRBV4-1 and TRBJ2-5; D may be TRBD1 or TRBD2 (5 bases each). This CDR3 is built from 15 residues. The ends were cut back, 4 bases at V and 1 base at J, with 13 bases in the middle. Germline CDR1 and CDR2: MGHRA and YSYEKL. The chain's CDR3 is CASSLVGGRQETQYF. CDR3 nucleotides: TGCGCCAGCAGCCTCGTTGGGGGACGCCAAGAGACCCAGTACTTC.

The chain has TRBV6-5 and TRBJ1-6, with D perhaps matching TRBD1 (5 bases). The germline V gene has CDR1 MNHEY and CDR2 SVGAGI. Between the trimmed V and J ends, which lost 2 bases and 14 bases, there was a span of 16 bases. This CDR3 is built from 14 residues. The CDR3 nucleotides are TGTGCCAGCAGTTACCAGGCGGCGGGGGGGTCCCTCCACTTT. Protein sequence: CASSYQAAGGSLHF.

This clonotype was seen at least ten times. V and J are TRBV3-1 and TRBJ1-4; D ambiguous. The V end was cut by 0 bases, the J end by 3 bases, with 2 bases between. Germline V lookup: CDR1 LGHDT, CDR2 YNNKEL (reference sequence). The CDR3 loop spans 13 amino acids. The CDR3 DNA is TGTGCCAGCAGCCAAGACCCTAATGAAAAACTGTTTTTT. It specifies CASSQDPNEKLFF.

This clonotype was counted ten times or more. The CDR3: CASTEREGTDTQYF. In nucleotides, the CDR3 is TGTGCCAGCACCGAGCGGGAGGGAACAGATACGCAGTATTTT. The chain is built from TRBV12-3 or TRBV12-4 and TRBJ2-3; 10 bases line up with TRBD2. The CDR3 extends over 14 amino acids. The junction had 4 bases not matched to a gene; V was cut back by 7 bases and J by 3 bases.

The chain combines TRBV27 with TRBJ2-3; D perhaps matches TRBD1 (5 bases). In germline, CDR1 is MNHEY, CDR2 SMNVEV (reference sequence). V lost 3 bases to trimming and J lost 0 bases, with 13 bases between them. The length of the CDR3 is 16 residues. The DNA of the CDR3 is TGTGCCAGCAGTTTTTTGTCAGGGAAGAGCACAGATACGCAGTATTTT. Translation: CASSFLSGKSTDTQYF.

This clonotype appeared many times. The chain has TRBV19 and TRBJ2-3, with TRBD1 matching 11 bases. Germline CDR1 and CDR2: LNHDA and SQIVND (reference sequence). The CDR3 loop spans 17 amino acids. The V gene end was trimmed by 4 bases and the J gene end by 6 bases; junction bases not matched to a gene: 12. The CDR3 nucleotides read TGTGCCAGTAGTACTCTACCGGGACAGGGGGTCTCGGATACGCAGTATTTT. It yields the protein CASSTLPGQGVSDTQYF. Full variable domain (missing parts from reference TRBV19 and TRBJ2-3): DGGITQSPKYLFRKEGQNVTLSCEQNLNHDAMYWYRQDPGQGLRLIYYSQIVNDFQKGDIAEGYSVSREKKESFPLTVTSAQKNPTAFYLCASSTLPGQGVSDTQYFGPGTRLTVL.

The sample holds many counts of this clonotype. The CDR3 is CASTLNGFKETQYF. CDR3 sequence (DNA): TGTGCCAGCACCCTGAATGGCTTTAAAGAGACCCAGTACTTC. The V gene is TRBV7-2, the J gene TRBJ2-5; unclear D gene. Germline V gene lookup returns CDR1 SGHTA and CDR2 FQGNSA. The CDR3 spans 14 residues. V was clipped by 7 bases and J by 3 bases, with 15 bases between them.

This clonotype was recorded many times. The V call is TRBV6-2 or TRBV6-3, the J call TRBJ2-7; D call uncertain. The CDR3 is made up of 14 amino acids. Trimming removed 0 bases at V and 6 bases at J, with 12 bases between. Looked up from germline, CDR1 is MNHEY and CDR2 is SVGEGT. This chain's CDR3 is CASSYSVSLSEQYF. CDR3 nucleotide sequence: TGTGCCAGCAGTTACTCAGTATCCCTAAGCGAGCAGTACTTC.

In this sample, this clonotype turned up many times. This rearrangement joins TRBV19 to TRBJ2-6; D unresolved. Germline CDR1 is LNHDA and CDR2 is SQIVND (reference sequence). The CDR3 has 13 amino acids. V lost 10 bases, J lost 0 bases, and 7 bases lay in between. The CDR3 sequence is CATHSSGANVLTF. Written as DNA, the CDR3 is TGTGCCACCCATAGCTCTGGGGCCAACGTCCTGACTTTC.

This clonotype was detected only once. A read error is likely here: a far larger clone is one base away. The chain employs TRBV3-1 and TRBJ2-1, with TRBD2 matching over 7 bases. Germline V lookup: CDR1 LGHDT, CDR2 YNNKEL (reference sequence). The CDR3 extends over 12 amino acids. The ends lost 5 bases at V and 10 bases at J; junction bases unmatched: 5. The CDR3 here is CASSAGDYEQFF. In DNA, the CDR3 is TGTGCCAGCAGCGCGGGGGATTACGAGCAGTTCTTC.

This clonotype has at least ten counts. Compared with germline, one end of the junction differs, possibly owing to a read error. V and J are TRBV30 and TRBJ2-7, with 7 nucleotides matching TRBD1. This CDR3 has 10 amino acids. Germline V lookup: CDR1 GTSNPN, CDR2 SVGIG (reference sequence). The CDR3 protein is CAGQGDHFIF. As DNA, the CDR3 is TGTGCCGGCCAGGGGGACCATTTTATCTTC.

Many counts were recorded for this clonotype. The CDR3 spells CASSQVQGVVDTEAFF. The CDR3 DNA sequence: TGCGCCAGCAGCCAAGTTCAGGGGGTCGTTGACACTGAAGCTTTCTTT. V gene TRBV4-1 combines with J gene TRBJ1-1, with 7 bases aligning to TRBD1. With V trimmed by 1 base and J by 3 bases, 8 bases remained unmatched. The CDR3 has 16 residues. Germline assignment: CDR1 MGHRA and CDR2 YSYEKL.

The V and J genes are TRBV19 and TRBJ1-5; 7 nucleotides match TRBD1. Germline trimming cut 5 bases from V and 0 bases from J; bases unmatched to any gene: 7. The CDR3 totals 16 residues. Germline loops: CDR1 LNHDA, CDR2 SQIVND (reference sequence). The DNA of the CDR3 is TGTGCCAGTAGTCGGGACAGCGAATATAGCAATCAGCCCCAGCATTTT. This sequence encodes CASSRDSEYSNQPQHF.

This clonotype was observed at least ten times. The chain links TRBV6-5 to TRBJ2-5; D call uncertain. The CDR3 is 15 residues long. The germline gives CDR1 MNHEY, CDR2 SVGAGI. Trimming cost V 4 bases and J 1 base, with 13 bases left between them. The CDR3 DNA sequence: TGTGCCAGCAGTTCTGGGCGACTGGGCCAAGAGACCCAGTACTTC. Translating gives CASSSGRLGQETQYF.